The 6 T cell receptor beta chains presented below share a single source sample, sequenced in a study of cytomegalovirus exposure and HLA in healthy donors (dated by TCRdb to the late 2010s). The library was obtained by the immunoSEQ multiplex PCR assay. TCRdb stores this immuneACCESS table with in-frame sequences only. Part of the clones is absent; in the studies checked, under half of the shortfall reflects unresolved V genes, and no reason is known for the rest. Here the sample has 160,000 or so clones; 88% occur a single time. 2.5% to 3% of the sample belongs to the ten largest clones. Material for sequencing was PBMCs. These receptors were obtained from a man between 18 and 35 years old in good health and CMV-seronegative.

This sequence joins TRBV4-3 and TRBJ2-7; 8 positions match TRBD2. After removal of 2 bases from V and 0 bases from J, the junction contained 9 bases not matched to a gene. The germline V gene encodes CDR1 LGHNA and CDR2 YSLEER. There are 17 residues in the CDR3. For the CDR3, the DNA is TGCGCCAGCAGCCAACGGACCGGACTAGCAGGCTCCTACGAGCAGTACTTC. Its protein product is CASSQRTGLAGSYEQYF.

The chain uses TRBV12-5 and TRBJ2-2, with TRBD1 as a possible D gene (6 bases). The V and J ends lost 7 bases and 0 bases respectively, with 18 bases between them. The CDR3 consists of 17 residues. Germline V CDR1 and CDR2: LGHNT, FRNRAP. The CDR3 sequence is CASALSWDTTNTGELFF. The CDR3 DNA reads as TGTGCTAGTGCCCTCTCCTGGGACACAACGAACACCGGGGAGCTGTTTTTT.

This sequence joins TRBV28 and TRBJ2-1, with a tentative D call TRBD1 (5 bases). CDR3 length: 12 amino acids. V was trimmed by 6 bases and J by 7 bases, leaving 10 bases between them. Germline CDR1 and CDR2: MDHEN and SYDVKM. The CDR3 DNA follows: TGTGCCAGCAGCCTACAGGAAAATGAGCAGTTCTTC. It translates to CASSLQENEQFF.

V is TRBV6-4 and J is TRBJ2-3, with TRBD1 as a possible D gene (6 bases). The CDR3 extends over 14 amino acids. Looked up from germline, CDR1 is MRHNA and CDR2 is SNTAGT. Deletions cut 5 bases from V and 2 bases from J, with 11 bases between. The CDR3 nucleotides read TGTGCCAGCAGTTTGACAGGAACCACAGATACGCAGTATTTT. Residues: CASSLTGTTDTQYF.

V usage is TRBV5-1 and J usage is TRBJ2-5; perhaps TRBD1 as D (6 bases). Per germline, CDR1 SGHRS and CDR2 YFSETQ. With 4 bases removed from V and 2 bases from J, the gap between germline ends came to 18 bases. The CDR3 is 16 residues long. For the CDR3, the DNA is TGCGCCAGCAGCGGCCAAGGACAGCGGACGCAAGAGACCCAGTACTTC. Translation gives CASSGQGQRTQETQYF.

The gene calls are TRBV28 and TRBJ1-5; 12 bases are shared with TRBD1. J lost 0 bases, V lost 6 bases, and 9 bases had no gene match. This CDR3 comprises 18 residues. Per germline, CDR1 MDHEN and CDR2 SYDVKM. The CDR3 DNA is TGTGCCAGCAGAGTACCGGGACAGGGGGCGGCTAGCAATCAGCCCCAGCATTTT. As protein: CASRVPGQGAASNQPQHF.